The entry that follows covers one T cell receptor beta chain sequence. The antigen remains unidentified. V lost 0 bases to trimming and J lost 1 base, with 10 bases between them. Per germline, CDR1 SGHDT and CDR2 YYEEEE. The CDR3 runs 15 residues. These data originate in a study of OX40 agonist ivuxolimab in advanced cancers. The study, taken as a whole, reports: Relative to CD4+ cells, CD8+ T cells on average had more expanded clones.

Some clones are missing from TCRdb's copy, which holds only in-frame ones; the method was immunoSEQ multiplex PCR. Of under 75,000 clones listed, 80% to 90% are singletons. The chain employs TRBV5-6 and TRBJ1-1; no firm D call. The sequencing used CD4+ or CD8+ T cells sorted from blood, collected in a trial of the OX40 agonist ivuxolimab. The origin of this receptor is an adult with an advanced solid tumor such as melanoma, head and neck, liver or kidney cancer. The chain's CDR3 is CASSLGPQANTEAFF. The CDR3 nucleotides are TGTGCCAGCAGCTTGGGACCCCAGGCGAACACTGAAGCTTTCTTT. Supplemented by reference TRBV5-6 and TRBJ1-1, the full variable domain reads DAGVTQSPTHLIKTRGQQVTLRCSPKSGHDTVSWYQQALGQGPQFIFQYYEEEERQRGNFPDRFSGHQFPNYSSELNVNALLLGDSALYLCASSLGPQANTEAFFGQGTRLTVV.